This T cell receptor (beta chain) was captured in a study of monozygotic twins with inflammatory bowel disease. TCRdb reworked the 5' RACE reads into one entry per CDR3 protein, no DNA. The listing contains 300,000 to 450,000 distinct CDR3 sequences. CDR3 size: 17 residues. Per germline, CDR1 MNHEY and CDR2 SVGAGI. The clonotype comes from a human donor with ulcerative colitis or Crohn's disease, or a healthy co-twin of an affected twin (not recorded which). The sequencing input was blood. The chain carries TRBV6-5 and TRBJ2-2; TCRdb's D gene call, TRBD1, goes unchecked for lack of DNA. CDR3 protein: CASSYSETGGVTGELFF.